This TCR beta chain was captured by sequencing in a study of blood T cell repertoires in COVID-19. Overall study context: Sites in the United States, Italy and Spain provided acute and convalescent COVID-19 samples. PBMCs, B-cell-depleted T cells, or T cells provided the cDNA or gDNA that made up the material.

Original analysis: It was from reference gene primer amplification that nucleated cell counts were estimated. Repertoires were generated with immunoSEQ multiplex PCR, while TCRdb's copy carries only in-frame clones and drops some. V and J calls and clone size are copied from that table; D and trimming were computed from the DNA. The sample has roughly 290,000 clones, roughly 80% seen once. The CDR3 runs 13 residues. Trimming left V 4 bases short and J 4 bases short, with 10 bases between. The germline V gene encodes CDR1 SNHLY and CDR2 FYNNEI. This sequence joins TRBV2 and TRBJ1-1, with a weak D call TRBD1 (5 bases). The TCR comes from a woman aged 50 to 60 with active or convalescent COVID-19. The material sequenced was peripheral blood. As DNA, the CDR3 is TGTGCCAGCAGTGTTTCGCAGGGCACTGAAGCTTTCTTT. This encodes CASSVSQGTEAFF.